This is a list of T cell receptor beta chains from one sample in a study of blood T cell repertoires in COVID-19. The table came from immunoSEQ multiplex PCR; TCRdb's copy has only in-frame clones and leaves some out. The table includes 150,000 to 170,000 clones, about 85% detected once. Sequencing was carried out using peripheral blood. The receptors were gathered from a woman aged 55-70 years with COVID-19, enrolled during active disease. The CDR3 runs from the conserved cysteine through the conserved F or W. Fields, in order: CDR3 DNA, CDR3 protein, V gene, J gene, D gene, clone size. A D gene is named only where the DNA matches it firmly. Only some rows state a clone size, as once, few, many or a class for expanded clones.

CDR3 DNA: TGCGCCAGCCGGGATCTACAGGGGAGCTCCTACAATGAGCAGTTCTTC
CDR3 protein: CASRDLQGSSYNEQFF
V gene: TRBV5-1
J gene: TRBJ2-1
D gene: TRBD1
clone size: -

CDR3 DNA: TGTGCCAGCAGCCAGAACACAGGAACTAACTATGGCTACACCTTC
CDR3 protein: CASSQNTGTNYGYTF
V gene: TRBV11-1
J gene: TRBJ1-2
D gene: -
clone size: medium-sized

CDR3 DNA: TGTGCCAGCAGCCAAGATCGGGATCTAGGCTGGTCACCCCTCCACTTT
CDR3 protein: CASSQDRDLGWSPLHF
V gene: TRBV14
J gene: TRBJ1-6
D gene: -
clone size: -

CDR3 DNA: TGTGCCTGGAGTCCCGGGGTCAACTATGGCTACACCTTC
CDR3 protein: CAWSPGVNYGYTF
V gene: TRBV30
J gene: TRBJ1-2
D gene: -
clone size: -

CDR3 DNA: TGTGCCAGCAGCGAACCGGGACAGGTAGTTTCCACTGAAGCTTTCTTT
CDR3 protein: CASSEPGQVVSTEAFF
V gene: TRBV11-2
J gene: TRBJ1-1
D gene: TRBD1
clone size: -

CDR3 DNA: TGTGCCAGCAGCCCAAGGCCTAGCGGGGGACCCAATGAGCAGTTCTTC
CDR3 protein: CASSPRPSGGPNEQFF
V gene: TRBV7-3
J gene: TRBJ2-1
D gene: TRBD2
clone size: -

CDR3 DNA: TGTGCCAGCAGTAGTGACAGGGGGCGTTCGGACGGGAATCAGCCCCAGCATTTT
CDR3 protein: CASSSDRGRSDGNQPQHF
V gene: TRBV27
J gene: TRBJ1-5
D gene: TRBD1
clone size: -

CDR3 DNA: TGTGCCAGTAGCCCCTCGGGGTGGAACACCGGGGAGCTGTTTTTT
CDR3 protein: CASSPSGWNTGELFF
V gene: TRBV19
J gene: TRBJ2-2
D gene: -
clone size: -

CDR3 DNA: TGTGCCAGCAGTGTAACAGGGGGAGGTTTGACTGAAGCTTTCTTT
CDR3 protein: CASSVTGGGLTEAFF
V gene: TRBV6-6
J gene: TRBJ1-1
D gene: TRBD1
clone size: -

CDR3 DNA: TGTGCCAGCAGACTTGGGGGGGGAGGCTACACCTTC
CDR3 protein: CASRLGGGGYTF
V gene: TRBV12-3/TRBV12-4
J gene: TRBJ1-2
D gene: -
clone size: -

CDR3 DNA: TGTGCCAGCAGCTACGGACAGGGGCTCCGACCCCTCCACTTT
CDR3 protein: CASSYGQGLRPLHF
V gene: TRBV7-9
J gene: TRBJ1-6
D gene: TRBD1
clone size: -

CDR3 DNA: TGCGCCAGCAGCCAAACCGGGACAGCGAACACTGAAGCTTTCTTT
CDR3 protein: CASSQTGTANTEAFF
V gene: TRBV4-1
J gene: TRBJ1-1
D gene: TRBD1
clone size: -

CDR3 DNA: TGTGCCAGCAGCCTAGCGGGAGGAGGCCACGAGCAGTACTTC
CDR3 protein: CASSLAGGGHEQYF
V gene: TRBV9
J gene: TRBJ2-7
D gene: TRBD2
clone size: -

CDR3 DNA: TGTGCCAGCAGTGAAGCGCGAGGGTTGGCTGAAGCTTTCTTT
CDR3 protein: CASSEARGLAEAFF
V gene: TRBV2
J gene: TRBJ1-1
D gene: -
clone size: -

CDR3 DNA: TGTGCCAGCAGCTTAGGGGGGTCGAACACTGAAGCTTTCTTT
CDR3 protein: CASSLGGSNTEAFF
V gene: TRBV7-3
J gene: TRBJ1-1
D gene: -
clone size: -

CDR3 DNA: TGTGCCACCAATTCGGGGACAGGGGGTTGGAATGAGCAGTTCTTC
CDR3 protein: CATNSGTGGWNEQFF
V gene: TRBV27
J gene: TRBJ2-1
D gene: TRBD1
clone size: -